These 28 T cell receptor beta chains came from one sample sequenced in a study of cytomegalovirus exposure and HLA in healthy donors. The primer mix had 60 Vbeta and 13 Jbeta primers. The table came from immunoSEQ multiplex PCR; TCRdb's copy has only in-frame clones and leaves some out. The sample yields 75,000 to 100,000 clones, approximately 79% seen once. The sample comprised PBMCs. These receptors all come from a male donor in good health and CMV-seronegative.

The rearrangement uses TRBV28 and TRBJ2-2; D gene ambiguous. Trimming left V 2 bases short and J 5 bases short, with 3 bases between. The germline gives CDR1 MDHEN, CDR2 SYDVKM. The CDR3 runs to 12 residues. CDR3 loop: CASSLLTGELFF. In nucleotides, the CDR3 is TGTGCCAGCAGTTTACTAACCGGGGAGCTGTTTTTT.

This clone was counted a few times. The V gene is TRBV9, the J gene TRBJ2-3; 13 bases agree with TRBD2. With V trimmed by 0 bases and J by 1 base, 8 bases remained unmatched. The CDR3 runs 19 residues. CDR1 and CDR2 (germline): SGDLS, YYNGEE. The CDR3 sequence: CASSVATRLAGGGTDTQYF. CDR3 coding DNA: TGTGCCAGCAGCGTAGCTACGCGACTAGCGGGAGGTGGCACAGATACGCAGTATTTT.

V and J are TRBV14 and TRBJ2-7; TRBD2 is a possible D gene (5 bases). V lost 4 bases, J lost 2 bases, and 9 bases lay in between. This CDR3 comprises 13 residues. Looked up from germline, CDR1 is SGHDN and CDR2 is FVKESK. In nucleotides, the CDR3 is TGTGCCAGCAGCCTCAGCGGCACCTACGAGCAGTACTTC. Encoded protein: CASSLSGTYEQYF.

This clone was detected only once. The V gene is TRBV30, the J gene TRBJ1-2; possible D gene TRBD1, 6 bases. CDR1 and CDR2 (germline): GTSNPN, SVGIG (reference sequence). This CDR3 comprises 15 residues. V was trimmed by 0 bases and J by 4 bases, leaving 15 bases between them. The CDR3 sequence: CAWSVGRTAIYGYTF. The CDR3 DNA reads TGTGCCTGGAGTGTTGGGCGGACAGCGATCTATGGCTACACCTTC. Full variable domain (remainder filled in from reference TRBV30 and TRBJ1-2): SQTIHQWPATLVQPVGSPLSLECTVEGTSNPNLYWYRQAAGRGLQLLFYSVGIGQISSEVPQNLSASRPQDRQFILSSKKLLLSDSGFYLCAWSVGRTAIYGYTFGSGTRLTVV.

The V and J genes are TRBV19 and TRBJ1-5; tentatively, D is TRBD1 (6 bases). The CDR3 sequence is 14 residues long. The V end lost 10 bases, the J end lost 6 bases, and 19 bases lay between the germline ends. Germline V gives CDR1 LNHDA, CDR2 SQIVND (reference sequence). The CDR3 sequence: CATHGAGDSQPQHF. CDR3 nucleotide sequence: TGTGCCACCCACGGTGCAGGGGATAGTCAGCCCCAGCATTTT.

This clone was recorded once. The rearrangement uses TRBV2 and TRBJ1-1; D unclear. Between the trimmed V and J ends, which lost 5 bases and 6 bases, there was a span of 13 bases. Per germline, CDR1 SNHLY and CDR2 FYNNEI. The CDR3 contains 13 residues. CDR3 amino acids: CASSNRRVSEAFF. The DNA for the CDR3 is TGTGCCAGCAGTAACCGACGGGTGTCTGAAGCTTTCTTT.

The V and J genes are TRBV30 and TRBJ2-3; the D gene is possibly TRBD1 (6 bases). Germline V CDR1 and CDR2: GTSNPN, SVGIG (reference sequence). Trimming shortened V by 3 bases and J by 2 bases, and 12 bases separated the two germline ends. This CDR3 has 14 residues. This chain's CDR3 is CAWRTGQFTDTQYF. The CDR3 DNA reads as TGTGCCTGGAGAACTGGACAGTTCACAGATACGCAGTATTTT.

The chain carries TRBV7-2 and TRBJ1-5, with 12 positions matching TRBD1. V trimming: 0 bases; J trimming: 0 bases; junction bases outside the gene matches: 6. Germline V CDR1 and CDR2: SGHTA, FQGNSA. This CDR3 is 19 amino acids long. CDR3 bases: TGTGCCAGCAGCTTAGCCGGGACAGGGGGCTGGAGTAGCAATCAGCCCCAGCATTTT. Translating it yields CASSLAGTGGWSSNQPQHF.

The CDR3 is CASSLGGGLGYTF. DNA of the CDR3: TGTGCCAGCAGCTTAGGAGGGGGTCTCGGCTACACCTTC. The rearrangement links TRBV7-2 to TRBJ1-2; a possible D gene is TRBD1 (6 bases). This CDR3 contains 13 residues. Germline values: CDR1 SGHTA, CDR2 FQGNSA. V was pared by 1 base and J by 8 bases, with 11 bases between.

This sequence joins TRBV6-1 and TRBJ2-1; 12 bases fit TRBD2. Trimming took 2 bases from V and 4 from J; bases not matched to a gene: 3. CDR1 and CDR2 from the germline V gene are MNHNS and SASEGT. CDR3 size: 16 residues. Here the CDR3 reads CASSEFGLAGYNEQFF. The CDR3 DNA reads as TGTGCCAGCAGTGAATTCGGACTAGCGGGGTACAATGAGCAGTTCTTC.

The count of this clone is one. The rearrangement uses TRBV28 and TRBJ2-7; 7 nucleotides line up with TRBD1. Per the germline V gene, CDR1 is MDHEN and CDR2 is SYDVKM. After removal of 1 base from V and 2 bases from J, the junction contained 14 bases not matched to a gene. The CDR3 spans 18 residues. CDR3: CASSLFPPPRDRPYEQYF. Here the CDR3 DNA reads TGTGCCAGCAGTTTATTCCCGCCCCCCCGGGACAGACCCTACGAGCAGTACTTC.

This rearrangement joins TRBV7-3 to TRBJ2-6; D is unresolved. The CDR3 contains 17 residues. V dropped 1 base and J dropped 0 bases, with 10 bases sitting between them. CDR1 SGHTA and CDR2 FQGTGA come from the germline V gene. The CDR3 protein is CASSLSPSPSGANVLTF. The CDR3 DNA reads TGTGCCAGCAGCTTAAGTCCCTCTCCCTCTGGGGCCAACGTCCTGACTTTC.

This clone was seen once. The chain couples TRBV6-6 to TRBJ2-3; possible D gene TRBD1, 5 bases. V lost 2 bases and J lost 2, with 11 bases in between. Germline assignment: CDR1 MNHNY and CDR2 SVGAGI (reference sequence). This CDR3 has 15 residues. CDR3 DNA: TGTGCCAGCAGTTACGCGCAGGGAAACACAGATACGCAGTATTTT. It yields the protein CASSYAQGNTDTQYF.

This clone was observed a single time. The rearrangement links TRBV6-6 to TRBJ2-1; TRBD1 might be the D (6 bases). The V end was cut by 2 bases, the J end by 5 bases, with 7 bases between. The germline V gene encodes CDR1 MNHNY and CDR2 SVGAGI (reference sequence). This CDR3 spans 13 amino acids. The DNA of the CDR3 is TGTGCCAGCAGTTACCACAGGGACAATGAGCAGTTCTTC. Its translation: CASSYHRDNEQFF.

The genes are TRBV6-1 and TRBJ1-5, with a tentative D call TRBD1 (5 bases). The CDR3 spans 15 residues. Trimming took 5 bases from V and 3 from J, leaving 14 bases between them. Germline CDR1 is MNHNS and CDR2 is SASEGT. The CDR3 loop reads CASSPAGGTNQPQHF. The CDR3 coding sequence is TGTGCCAGCAGTCCAGCCGGAGGGACCAATCAGCCCCAGCATTTT.

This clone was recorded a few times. The CDR3 DNA reads TGCGCCAGCAGCTGGGGGACAGGTTCCATCGAGCAGTACTTC. Protein sequence: CASSWGTGSIEQYF. V is TRBV5-1 and J is TRBJ2-5; 8 bases map to TRBD1. The J call could be wrong; TRBJ2-7 is a better fit for the DNA end. Germline assignment: CDR1 SGHRS and CDR2 YFSETQ. The CDR3 contains 14 residues.

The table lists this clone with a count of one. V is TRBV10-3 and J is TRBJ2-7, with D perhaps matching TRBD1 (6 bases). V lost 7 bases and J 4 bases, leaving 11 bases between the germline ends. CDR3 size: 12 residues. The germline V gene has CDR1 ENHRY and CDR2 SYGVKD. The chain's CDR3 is CAITPTGYEQYF. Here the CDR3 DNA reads TGTGCCATCACTCCGACAGGTTACGAGCAGTACTTC.

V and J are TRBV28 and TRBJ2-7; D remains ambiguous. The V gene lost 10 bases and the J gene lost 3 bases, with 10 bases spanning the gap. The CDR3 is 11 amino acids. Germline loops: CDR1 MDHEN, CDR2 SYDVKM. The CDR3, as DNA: TGTGCCACCCTATTCCTCTACGAGCAGTACTTC. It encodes CATLFLYEQYF.

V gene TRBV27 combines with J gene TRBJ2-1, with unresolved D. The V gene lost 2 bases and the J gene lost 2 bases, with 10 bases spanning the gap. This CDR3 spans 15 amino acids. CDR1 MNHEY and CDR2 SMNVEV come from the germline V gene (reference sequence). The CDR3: CASSLSRLAYNEQFF. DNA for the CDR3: TGTGCCAGCAGTTTAAGCCGGCTAGCCTACAATGAGCAGTTCTTC.

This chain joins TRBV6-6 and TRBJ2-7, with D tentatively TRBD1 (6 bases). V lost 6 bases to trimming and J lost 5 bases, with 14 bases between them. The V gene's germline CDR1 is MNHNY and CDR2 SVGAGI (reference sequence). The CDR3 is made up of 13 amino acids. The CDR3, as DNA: TGTGCCAGCAGAACCGGGAACAGGGACGAGCAGTACTTC. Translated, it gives CASRTGNRDEQYF.

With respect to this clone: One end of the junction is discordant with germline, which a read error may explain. The CDR3 bases are TGTTCCAGCAGTTTTGCTGACGGGTTCTCCTACGAGCAGTACTTC. Translation gives CSSSFADGFSYEQYF. The chain recombines TRBV7-9 with TRBJ2-7; D ambiguous. This CDR3 is 15 amino acids long. Germline V CDR1 and CDR2: SEHNR, FQNEAQ (reference sequence).

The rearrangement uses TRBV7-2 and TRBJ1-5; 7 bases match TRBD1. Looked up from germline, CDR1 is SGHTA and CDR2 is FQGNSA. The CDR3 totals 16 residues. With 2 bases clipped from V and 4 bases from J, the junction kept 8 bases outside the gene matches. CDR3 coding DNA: TGTGCCAGCAGCTTATACGAAGGGGGCGGAAATCAGCCCCAGCATTTT. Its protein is CASSLYEGGGNQPQHF.

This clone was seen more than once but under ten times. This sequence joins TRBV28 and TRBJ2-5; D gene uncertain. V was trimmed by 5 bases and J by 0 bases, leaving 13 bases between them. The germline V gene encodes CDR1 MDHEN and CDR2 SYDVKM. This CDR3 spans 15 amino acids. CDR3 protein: CASSPPGLNQETQYF. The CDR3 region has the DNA TGTGCCAGCAGTCCCCCGGGTTTGAACCAAGAGACCCAGTACTTC.

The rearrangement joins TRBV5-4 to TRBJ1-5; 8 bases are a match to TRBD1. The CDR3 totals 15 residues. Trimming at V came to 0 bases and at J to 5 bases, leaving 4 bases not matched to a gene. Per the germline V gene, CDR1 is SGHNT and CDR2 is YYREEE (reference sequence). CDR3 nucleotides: TGTGCCAGCAGCTTGGACAGGGGGACCTATCAGCCCCAGCATTTT. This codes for CASSLDRGTYQPQHF.

CDR3 in amino acids: CASSLGLAGAYNEQFF. The CDR3 DNA follows: TGCGCCAGCAGCTTGGGGCTAGCGGGAGCCTACAATGAGCAGTTCTTC. The V and J genes are TRBV5-1 and TRBJ2-1; TRBD2 matches 10 bases. Germline V gene data show CDR1 as SGHRS and CDR2 as YFSETQ. CDR3 size: 16 residues. V shed 0 bases, J shed 2 bases, and the junction held 2 bases outside the gene matches.

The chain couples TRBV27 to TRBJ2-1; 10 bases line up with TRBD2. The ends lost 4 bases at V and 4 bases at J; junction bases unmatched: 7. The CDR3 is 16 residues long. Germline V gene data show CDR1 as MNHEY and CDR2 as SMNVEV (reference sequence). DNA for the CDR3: TGTGCCAGCAGTTCGTTAGCGGGAGGCCCATACAATGAGCAGTTCTTC. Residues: CASSSLAGGPYNEQFF.

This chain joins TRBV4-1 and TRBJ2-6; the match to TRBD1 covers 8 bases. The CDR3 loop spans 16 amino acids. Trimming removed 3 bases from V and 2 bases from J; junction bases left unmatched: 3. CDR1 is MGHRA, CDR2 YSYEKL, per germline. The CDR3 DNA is TGCGCCAGCAGCCAGATACAGGGGGCTGGGGCCAACGTCCTGACTTTC. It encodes CASSQIQGAGANVLTF.

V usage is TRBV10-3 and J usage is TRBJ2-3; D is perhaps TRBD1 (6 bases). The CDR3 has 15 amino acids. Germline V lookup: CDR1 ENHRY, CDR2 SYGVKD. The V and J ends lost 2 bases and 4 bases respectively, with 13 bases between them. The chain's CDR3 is CAISERQGPADTQYF. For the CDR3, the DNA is TGTGCCATCAGTGAGCGTCAGGGGCCGGCAGATACGCAGTATTTT.